This T cell receptor beta chain is from a study of T cell responses to AZD1222 COVID-19 vaccine. Only one count was recorded for this clone. Its antigen is not identified. The data were produced by immunoSEQ multiplex PCR, yet TCRdb's version contains in-frame clones alone and is incomplete. The repertoire consists of roughly 200,000 clones, with approximately 92% occurring once and the leading ten covering approximately 1.4%. The germline V gene encodes CDR1 SGHTA and CDR2 FQGNSA. This CDR3 spans 14 amino acids. After removal of 3 bases from V and 1 base from J, the junction contained 1 base not matched to a gene. Study observations and caveats: Only after the peak T cell response were repertoires sampled. Spike-specific TCR depth and breadth grew after two AZD1222 doses. The CD4 TCRs associated with vaccination extended across spike and predominated at 160-218 and 743-854.

The source is an adult in good health. The chain uses TRBV7-2 and TRBJ2-3, with 7 nucleotides matching TRBD2. The sample was peripheral blood, taken on day 0 of AZD1222 vaccination. The CDR3 reads CASSFLAGTDTQYF. CDR3 DNA: TGTGCCAGCAGCTTCCTAGCGGGCACAGATACGCAGTATTTT.